This paragraph covers one T cell receptor beta chain sequence. The antigen is undetermined. Before the COVID-19 pandemic, during about 2011-2019, CD4+ T cells were taken from unexposed donors. After approximately 10 days of culture, CD4+ T cells were isolated. The record originates from a study of CD4 T cells in relation to SARS-CoV-2 and coronaviruses. Using immunoSEQ multiplex PCR, the repertoire was profiled, and TCRdb retains in-frame clones only, with some absent. This sample has some 21,000 clones, with just under 75% found just once. The ends were cut back, 2 bases at V and 3 bases at J, with 5 bases in the middle. CDR1 and CDR2 from the germline V gene are MNHNS and SASEGT. CDR3 length: 12 residues. Study-level points and caveats: Each donor contributed either pre-pandemic or post-infection samples, not both.

The sequencing sample was made of CD4+ T cells from PBMCs, cultured in vitro. The sequence was obtained from a human donor in good health. The V and J genes are TRBV6-1 and TRBJ2-7; the D is unclear. The CDR3 coding sequence is TGTGCCAGCAGTGAATTGGGCTACGAGCAGTACTTC. Translation gives CASSELGYEQYF.